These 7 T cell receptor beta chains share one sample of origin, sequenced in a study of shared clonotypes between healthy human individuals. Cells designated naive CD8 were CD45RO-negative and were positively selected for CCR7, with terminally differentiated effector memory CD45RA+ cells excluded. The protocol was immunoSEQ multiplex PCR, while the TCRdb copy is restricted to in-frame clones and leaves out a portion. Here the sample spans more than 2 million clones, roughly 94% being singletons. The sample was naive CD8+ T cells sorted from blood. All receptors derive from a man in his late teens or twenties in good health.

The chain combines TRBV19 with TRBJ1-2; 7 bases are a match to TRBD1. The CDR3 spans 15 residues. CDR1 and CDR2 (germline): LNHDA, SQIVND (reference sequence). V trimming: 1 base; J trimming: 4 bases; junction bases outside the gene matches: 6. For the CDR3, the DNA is TGTGCCAGTAGTATAGGAGGGGGCGCCAGCTATGGCTACACCTTC. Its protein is CASSIGGGASYGYTF.

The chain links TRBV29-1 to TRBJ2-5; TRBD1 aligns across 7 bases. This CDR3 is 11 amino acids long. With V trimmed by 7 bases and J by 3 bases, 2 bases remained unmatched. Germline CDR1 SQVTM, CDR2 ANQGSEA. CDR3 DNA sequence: TGCAGCGAGCAGGGGGAAGAGACCCAGTACTTC. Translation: CSEQGEETQYF. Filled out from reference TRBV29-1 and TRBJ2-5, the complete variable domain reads SAVISQKPSRDICQRGTSLTIQCQVDSQVTMMFWYRQQPGQSLTLIATANQGSEATYESGFVIDKFPISRPNLTFSTLTVSNMSPEDSSIYLCSEQGEETQYFGPGTRLLVL.

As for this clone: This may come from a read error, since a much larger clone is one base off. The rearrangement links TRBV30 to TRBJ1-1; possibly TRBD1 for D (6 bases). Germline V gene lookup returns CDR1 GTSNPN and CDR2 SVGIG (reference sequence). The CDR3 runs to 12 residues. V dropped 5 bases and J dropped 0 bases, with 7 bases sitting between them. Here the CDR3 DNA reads TGTGCCTGGGGGGACATGAACACTGAAGCTTTCTTT. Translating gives CAWGDMNTEAFF.

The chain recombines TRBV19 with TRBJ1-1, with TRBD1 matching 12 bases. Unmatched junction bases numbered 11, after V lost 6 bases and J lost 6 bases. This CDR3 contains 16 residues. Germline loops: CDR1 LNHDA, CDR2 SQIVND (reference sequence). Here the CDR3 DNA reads TGTGCCAGTAGCGCCGGGACAGGGGGCGCGTTGTCTGAAGCTTTCTTT. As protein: CASSAGTGGALSEAFF.

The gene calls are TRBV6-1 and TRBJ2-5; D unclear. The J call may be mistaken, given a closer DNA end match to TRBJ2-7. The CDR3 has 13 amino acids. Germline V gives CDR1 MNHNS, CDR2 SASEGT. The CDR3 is CASSARSSYEQYF. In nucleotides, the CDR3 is TGTGCCAGCAGCGCGAGAAGCTCCTACGAGCAGTACTTC.

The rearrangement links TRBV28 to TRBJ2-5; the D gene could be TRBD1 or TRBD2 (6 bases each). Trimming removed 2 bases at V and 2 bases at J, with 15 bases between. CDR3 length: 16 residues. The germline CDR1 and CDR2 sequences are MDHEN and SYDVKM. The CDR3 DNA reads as TGTGCCAGCAGTTTAAAGGGGGGCTGGGGACAAGAGACCCAGTACTTC. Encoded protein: CASSLKGGWGQETQYF. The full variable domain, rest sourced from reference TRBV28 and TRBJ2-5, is DVKVTQSSRYLVKRTGEKVFLECVQDMDHENMFWYRQDPGLGLRLIYFSYDVKMKEKGDIPEGYSVSREKKERFSLILESASTNQTSMYLCASSLKGGWGQETQYFGPGTRLLVL.

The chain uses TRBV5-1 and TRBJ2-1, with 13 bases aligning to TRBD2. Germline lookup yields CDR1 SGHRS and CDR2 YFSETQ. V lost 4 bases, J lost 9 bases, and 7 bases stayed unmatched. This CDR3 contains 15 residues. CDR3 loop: CASSGGLAGEGEQFF. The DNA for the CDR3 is TGCGCCAGCAGCGGAGGACTAGCGGGAGAAGGTGAGCAGTTCTTC.